This is a list of T cell receptor beta chains from one sample in a study of CD8 T cells in Susac syndrome. In TCRdb, the immunoSEQ multiplex PCR reads were re-called with MiXCR into one record per CDR3 protein. The repertoire holds tens of thousands of distinct CDR3 sequences, with approximately 96% as singletons. The material sequenced was CD8+ T cells from PBMCs. The receptors here all came from a human donor with Susac syndrome. Both conserved end residues are part of each CDR3. A D gene is named only where the DNA matches it firmly. Clone size appears in some rows only: once, few, many, or a class for an expanded clone.

D: TRBD1; J: TRBJ2-3; size: once; V: TRBV9; DNA: TGTGCCAGCAGCGGCTACAGGGGGTGGACAGATACGCAGTATTTT; CDR3: CASSGYRGWTDTQYF
D: NA; J: TRBJ2-1; size: NA; V: TRBV19; DNA: TGTGCCAGCCTCTATCGGACAGACTCCTACAATGAGCAGTTCTTC; CDR3: CASLYRTDSYNEQFF
D: NA; J: TRBJ2-3; size: NA; V: TRBV13; DNA: TGTGCCAGCAGCTTATACCCAGCGGAGGATAGCACAGATACGCAGTATTTT; CDR3: CASSLYPAEDSTDTQYF
D: NA; J: TRBJ1-5; size: NA; V: TRBV20-1; DNA: TGCAGTGCTAGTCCGGGGGGAACAGGGATTCGTAATCAGCCCCAGCATTTT; CDR3: CSASPGGTGIRNQPQHF
D: TRBD1; J: TRBJ1-2; size: NA; V: TRBV11-2; DNA: TGTGCCAGCAGCTTAGGTGGGACAGGGACTAACTATGGCTACACCTTC; CDR3: CASSLGGTGTNYGYTF
D: NA; J: TRBJ2-5; size: NA; V: TRBV5-1; DNA: TGCGCCAGCAGCTTGGGAGGTCGGGGGGCAGAGACCCAGTACTTC; CDR3: CASSLGGRGAETQYF
D: NA; J: TRBJ1-2; size: NA; V: TRBV29-1; DNA: TGCAGCGCCTTATCCGTAGTGCAGAGAACTGACACCTTC; CDR3: CSALSVVQRTDTF
D: TRBD2; J: TRBJ2-5; size: NA; V: TRBV24-1; DNA: TGTGCCACCAGTTCCAAACCAGCGGGGCGGCAAGAGACCCAGTACTTC; CDR3: CATSSKPAGRQETQYF
D: NA; J: TRBJ1-4; size: once; V: TRBV15; DNA: TGTGCCACCGGCCCTGATCGTTTCGGCTCCGACCCTCTGTTTTTT; CDR3: CATGPDRFGSDPLFF
D: NA; J: TRBJ1-2; size: NA; V: TRBV20-1; DNA: TGCAGTGCCCCCCTCGGACAGCCTATTAACTATGGCTACACCTTC; CDR3: CSAPLGQPINYGYTF
D: NA; J: TRBJ1-6; size: once; V: TRBV7-2; DNA: TGTGCCAGCAGCATCACAGGGTATAATTCACCCCTCCACTTT; CDR3: CASSITGYNSPLHF
D: TRBD1; J: TRBJ1-6; size: NA; V: TRBV3-1; DNA: TGTGCCAGCAGCCAAGCGGACAGGGATTCACCCCTCCACTTT; CDR3: CASSQADRDSPLHF
D: NA; J: TRBJ1-1; size: NA; V: TRBV10-3; DNA: TGTGCCATCAGTGACCAAAGTGTAGGTCACACTGAAGCTTTCTTT; CDR3: CAISDQSVGHTEAFF
D: NA; J: TRBJ2-5; size: NA; V: TRBV9; DNA: TGTGCCAGCAGCGTAGCTAATATGGAGACCCAGTACTTC; CDR3: CASSVANMETQYF
D: NA; J: TRBJ1-2; size: NA; V: TRBV7-9; DNA: TGTGCCAGCAGCTTAGCGCTGGAGACCCTTCATGGCTACACCTTC; CDR3: CASSLALETLHGYTF
D: NA; J: TRBJ1-2; size: NA; V: TRBV20-1; DNA: TGCAGTGCTAGCTCACAGACCCCTAACTATGGCTACACCTTC; CDR3: CSASSQTPNYGYTF
D: TRBD1; J: TRBJ2-5; size: NA; V: TRBV5-1; DNA: TGCGCCAGCAGCTCCCTCAGGACAGGCCAAGAGACCCAGTACTTC; CDR3: CASSSLRTGQETQYF
D: NA; J: TRBJ2-5; size: NA; V: TRBV20-1; DNA: TGCAGTGCTAGAGATCAGAGTAGCGGCCAAGAGACCCAGTACTTC; CDR3: CSARDQSSGQETQYF
D: NA; J: TRBJ2-4; size: NA; V: TRBV20-1; DNA: TGCAGTGCCCTTCCGGGGGGCACAGACATTCAGTACTTC; CDR3: CSALPGGTDIQYF
D: NA; J: TRBJ2-1; size: NA; V: TRBV20-1; DNA: TGCAGTGCCCGGAAACAGGGCTCCTACAATGAGCAGTTCTTC; CDR3: CSARKQGSYNEQFF
D: NA; J: TRBJ2-7; size: once; V: TRBV7-9; DNA: TGTGCCAGCAGCGTTCGAGCGTCCTACGAGCAGTACTTC; CDR3: CASSVRASYEQYF
D: NA; J: TRBJ1-2; size: NA; V: TRBV12-3/TRBV12-4; DNA: TGTGCCAGCAGTTTAGCCAGCCACGGGGGCTACACCTTC; CDR3: CASSLASHGGYTF
D: NA; J: TRBJ2-2; size: NA; V: TRBV20-1; DNA: TGCAGTGCTTACCCGGGGCAGGGGTACACCGGGGAGCTGTTTTTT; CDR3: CSAYPGQGYTGELFF
D: NA; J: TRBJ2-5; size: NA; V: TRBV5-1; DNA: TGCGCCAGCAGCTTGGCCGATCGGGGCATAGAGACCCAGTACTTC; CDR3: CASSLADRGIETQYF
D: NA; J: TRBJ1-1; size: NA; V: TRBV20-1; DNA: TGCAGTGCTAGAGGTGGGGGGTTAGGTGAAGCTTTCTTT; CDR3: CSARGGGLGEAFF
D: NA; J: TRBJ1-5; size: NA; V: TRBV20-1; DNA: TGCAGTGCCGAATGGACAGCTAATCAGCCCCAGCATTTT; CDR3: CSAEWTANQPQHF
D: NA; J: TRBJ2-1; size: NA; V: TRBV27; DNA: TGTGCCAGCACTAGTACATACAATGAGCAGTTCTTC; CDR3: CASTSTYNEQFF
D: NA; J: TRBJ1-5; size: NA; V: TRBV28; DNA: TGTGCCACCGTGGAGGGGGGAGGCAATCAGCCCCAGCATTTT; CDR3: CATVEGGGNQPQHF
D: TRBD1; J: TRBJ2-2; size: NA; V: TRBV18; DNA: TGTGCCAGCTCGGGACAGAGGAACACCGGGGAGCTGTTTTTT; CDR3: CASSGQRNTGELFF
D: NA; J: TRBJ2-7; size: NA; V: TRBV6-2/TRBV6-3; DNA: TGTGCCAGCAGTTCGACGGGACCTCTTTCGGGGGAGCAGTACTTC; CDR3: CASSSTGPLSGEQYF
D: NA; J: TRBJ1-2; size: NA; V: TRBV30; DNA: TGTGCCTGGAGTCGACGGACAGTAGCTAACTATGGCTACACCTTC; CDR3: CAWSRRTVANYGYTF
D: NA; J: TRBJ1-2; size: NA; V: TRBV30; DNA: TGTGCCTGGAGTGTTGGGGGCGAGGACTATGGCTACACCTTC; CDR3: CAWSVGGEDYGYTF
D: TRBD1; J: TRBJ2-2; size: NA; V: TRBV12-3/TRBV12-4; DNA: TGTGCCAGCAATTCCGCAGGGGGGAACACCGGGGAGCTGTTTTTT; CDR3: CASNSAGGNTGELFF
D: TRBD1; J: TRBJ1-1; size: NA; V: TRBV2; DNA: TGTGCCAGCAGGGACACAGGGGCCACTGAAGCTTTCTTT; CDR3: CASRDTGATEAFF
D: NA; J: TRBJ2-5; size: NA; V: TRBV7-2; DNA: TGTGCCAGCAGCGCGGGACTGTTACTGAAAGAGACCCAGTACTTC; CDR3: CASSAGLLLKETQYF
D: NA; J: TRBJ1-4; size: NA; V: TRBV6-5; DNA: TGTGCCAGCAGCCTCTCGCAGGGATCGGCGGAAAAACTGTTTTTT; CDR3: CASSLSQGSAEKLFF
D: TRBD1; J: TRBJ1-1; size: NA; V: TRBV6-2/TRBV6-3; DNA: TGTGCCAGCAGTTCTCTGGGGACAGGAAGTGAAGCTTTCTTT; CDR3: CASSSLGTGSEAFF